A single sample gave rise to the 25 T cell receptor beta chains below, sequenced in a study of CD8 T cells in ankylosing spondylitis. Notes on the study in general: A TCR beta motif of about eight highly homologous variants seemed to mark ankylosing spondylitis blood.

Antigens for these TCRs are unknown. TCRdb itself ran the 5' RACE reads through MiXCR, one entry per CDR3 protein. This sample has 350,000 to 550,000 distinct CDR3 sequences, with roughly 26% found just once. The sequenced sample consisted of blood, either unsorted or a sorted T cell fraction (not recorded which). These receptors came from a male donor with ankylosing spondylitis.

The CDR3 is CAWSKGNRNQPQHF. The CDR3 DNA reads TGTGCCTGGAGCAAAGGGAACAGAAATCAGCCCCAGCATTTT. V gene TRBV30 combines with J gene TRBJ1-5; no reliable D call. Trimming took off 3 bases at V and 4 bases at J, with 13 bases between the two ends. CDR1 and CDR2 (germline): GTSNPN, SVGIG (reference sequence). This CDR3 is built from 14 residues.

This clonotype was seen more than once but under ten times. The genes are TRBV27 and TRBJ2-1, with 13 bases fitting TRBD2. Germline CDR1 is MNHEY and CDR2 is SMNVEV (reference sequence). Germline trimming cut 5 bases from V and 7 bases from J; bases unmatched to any gene: 5. The length of the CDR3 is 15 residues. DNA of the CDR3: TGTGCCAGCAGTAGGACTAGCGGGAGAGTTAATGAGCAGTTCTTC. This codes for CASSRTSGRVNEQFF.

The chain couples TRBV7-9 to TRBJ2-7; TRBD1 agrees at 7 bases. Germline V CDR1 and CDR2: SEHNR, FQNEAQ (reference sequence). There are 13 residues in the CDR3. The V segment lost 5 bases and the J segment 6 bases; nucleotides outside the gene matches: 7. In DNA, the CDR3 is TGTGCCAGCAGCGACCGGGACAGCTTCGAGCAGTACTTC. This translates into CASSDRDSFEQYF.

This clonotype was seen a few times. The J gene is TRBJ2-6, the V gene TRBV5-1; D is ambiguous. Trimming pared 0 bases from V and 0 bases from J, leaving 10 bases between. Germline-derived CDR1 and CDR2 are SGHRS and YFSETQ. The CDR3 contains 17 residues. For the CDR3, the DNA is TGCGCCAGCAGCTTGGAAGGCAGCCGCTCTGGGGCCAACGTCCTGACTTTC. Translating it yields CASSLEGSRSGANVLTF.

This clonotype was counted at least ten times. The chain employs TRBV27 and TRBJ2-7; TRBD2 matches 12 bases. Trimming at V came to 6 bases and at J to 3 bases, leaving 9 bases not matched to a gene. The germline gives CDR1 MNHEY, CDR2 SMNVEV (reference sequence). The CDR3 has 16 residues. Here the CDR3 reads CASSSTSGRINYEQYV. The CDR3 DNA sequence: TGTGCCAGCAGCTCAACTAGCGGGAGGATTAACTACGAGCAGTACGTC.

This chain joins TRBV24-1 and TRBJ2-1, with 13 bases aligning to TRBD2. The CDR3 contains 15 residues. The germline gives CDR1 KGHDR, CDR2 SFDVKD. J was trimmed by 13 bases and V by 3 bases; bases with no gene match: 8. The CDR3 protein is CATSDRTSGRAEQFF. DNA of the CDR3: TGTGCCACCAGTGATCGGACTAGCGGGAGAGCTGAACAGTTCTTC.

The rearrangement joins TRBV7-9 to TRBJ1-1; D is perhaps TRBD1 (5 bases). This CDR3 contains 13 residues. V was clipped by 7 bases and J by 2 bases, with 11 bases between them. Germline CDR1 is SEHNR and CDR2 is FQNEAQ (reference sequence). DNA for the CDR3: TGTGCCAGCACAGCACAGGTTAACACTGAAGCTTTCTTT. It codes for CASTAQVNTEAFF.

This clonotype was observed a few times. The rearrangement joins TRBV3-1 to TRBJ2-1; D unresolved. V was clipped by 4 bases and J by 0 bases, with 10 bases between them. This CDR3 spans 15 amino acids. Germline V gene sequence: CDR1 LGHDT, CDR2 YNNKEL (reference sequence). CDR3 sequence (DNA): TGTGCCAGCAGCCTTGCGGCCGTCTCCTACAATGAGCAGTTCTTC. This encodes CASSLAAVSYNEQFF.

DNA of the CDR3: TGTGCCAGCAGCTTAGTTGTAGTCGCAGATACGCAGTATTTT. It specifies CASSLVVVADTQYF. This sequence joins TRBV7-2 and TRBJ2-3; no firm D call. CDR3 length equals 14 residues. V was trimmed by 1 base and J by 4 bases, leaving 9 bases between them. Germline V CDR1 and CDR2: SGHTA, FQGNSA.

This clonotype was found a few times. V and J are TRBV12-3 or TRBV12-4 and TRBJ2-3; D remains ambiguous. CDR3 length: 14 residues. V dropped 3 bases and J dropped 4 bases, with 11 bases sitting between them. The DNA of the CDR3 is TGTGCCAGCAGTTTTCTTTGGTTACCAGATACGCAGTATTTT. Residues: CASSFLWLPDTQYF.

This clonotype showed up just a few times. The chain has TRBV5-1 and TRBJ2-4; D not certain. The CDR3 covers 13 residues. V lost 4 bases and J lost 7, with 12 bases in between. Germline V gene lookup returns CDR1 SGHRS and CDR2 YFSETQ. CDR3 in DNA: TGCGCCAGCAGCCCCCAGAATGGGAACATTCAGTACTTC. Its translation: CASSPQNGNIQYF.

This chain uses TRBV29-1 with TRBJ2-2; weak D call: TRBD2 (6 bases). V was pared by 4 bases and J by 2 bases, with 11 bases between. Germline V lookup: CDR1 SQVTM, CDR2 ANQGSEA. This CDR3 is 14 amino acids long. The CDR3 spells CSVVTGANTGELFF. The CDR3 DNA sequence: TGCAGCGTTGTAACGGGAGCTAACACCGGGGAGCTGTTTTTT.

This clonotype was counted many times. The chain uses TRBV12-3 or TRBV12-4 and TRBJ2-5; D may be TRBD1 (6 bases). The CDR3 has 13 residues. V was pared by 4 bases and J by 7 bases, with 13 bases between. The CDR3 spells CASSSTGFATQYF. The CDR3 region has the DNA TGTGCCAGCAGTTCAACAGGGTTCGCGACCCAGTACTTC.

The rearrangement uses TRBV5-1 and TRBJ1-1, with D perhaps TRBD1 (5 bases). CDR1 is SGHRS, CDR2 YFSETQ, per germline. This CDR3 contains 15 residues. Trimming stripped 3 bases from V and 2 bases from J, with 14 bases between. The CDR3 DNA is TGCGCCAGCAGCTCCGAAGGTGGGGGAAACACTGAAGCTTTCTTT. It translates to CASSSEGGGNTEAFF. The variable domain in full, with the rest retrieved from reference TRBV5-1 and TRBJ1-1, is KAGVTQTPRYLIKTRGQQVTLSCSPISGHRSVSWYQQTPGQGLQFLFEYFSETQRNKGNFPGRFSGRQFSNSRSEMNVSTLELGDSALYLCASSSEGGGNTEAFFGQGTRLTVV.

This clonotype was observed many times. The gene calls are TRBV10-3 and TRBJ2-1, with D hard to call. V was shortened by 0 bases and J by 10 bases, with 13 bases between the two germline ends. The CDR3 is 14 residues long. Germline V lookup: CDR1 ENHRY, CDR2 SYGVKD. The chain's CDR3 is CAISESTRPTEQFF. The CDR3 DNA reads as TGTGCCATCAGTGAGTCGACTCGACCTACGGAGCAGTTCTTC.

This clonotype has a handful of counts. The J gene is TRBJ2-2, the V gene TRBV2, with 7 bases matching TRBD2. After removal of 6 bases from V and 4 bases from J, the junction contained 8 bases not matched to a gene. Germline loops: CDR1 SNHLY, CDR2 FYNNEI. This CDR3 contains 15 residues. The CDR3 loop reads CASSRDYVGTGELFF. For the CDR3, the DNA is TGTGCCAGCAGCCGGGACTACGTGGGCACCGGGGAGCTGTTTTTT.

The V call is TRBV5-6, the J call TRBJ2-5; D is possibly TRBD1 (5 bases). The CDR3 extends over 15 amino acids. Between the trimmed V and J ends, which lost 4 bases and 4 bases, there was a span of 17 bases. Germline V lookup: CDR1 SGHDT, CDR2 YYEEEE. For the CDR3, the DNA is TGTGCCAGCAGCCACAAGGTCGACAGAGGAGAGACCCAGTACTTC. It translates to CASSHKVDRGETQYF.

A few counts support this clonotype. The chain couples TRBV20-1 to TRBJ2-7; a weak D match, TRBD2 (6 bases). Germline lookup yields CDR1 DFQATT and CDR2 SNEGSKA (reference sequence). Trimming pared 3 bases from V and 5 bases from J, leaving 11 bases between. The CDR3 sequence is 12 residues long. DNA of the CDR3: TGCAGTGCTAGCGGGAGTACCCACGAGCAGTACTTC. Translation gives CSASGSTHEQYF.

This clonotype has more than one count but fewer than ten. The chain has TRBV29-1 and TRBJ2-3; D unclear. CDR1 SQVTM and CDR2 ANQGSEA come from the germline V gene. This CDR3 has 14 residues. The V end lost 4 bases, the J end lost 0 bases, and 11 bases lay between the germline ends. In DNA, the CDR3 is TGCAGCGTTGCAGGCTCAACTAGCACAGATACGCAGTATTTT. It codes for CSVAGSTSTDTQYF.

The chain couples TRBV11-2 to TRBJ2-7; D remains ambiguous. This CDR3 has 13 amino acids. Per the germline V gene, CDR1 is SGHAT and CDR2 is FQNNGV. Trimming pared 5 bases from V and 3 bases from J, leaving 11 bases between. For the CDR3, the DNA is TGTGCCAGCAGCCCTCTTCCTCTCTACGAGCAGTACTTC. Translating it yields CASSPLPLYEQYF.

The gene calls are TRBV29-1 and TRBJ2-1; 7 positions match TRBD1. The V gene end was trimmed by 7 bases and the J gene end by 5 bases; junction bases not matched to a gene: 11. This CDR3 region has 14 residues. Germline V gene sequence: CDR1 SQVTM, CDR2 ANQGSEA. Here the CDR3 reads CSGTLTGTDNEQFF. CDR3 DNA: TGCAGCGGGACCCTGACAGGGACGGACAATGAGCAGTTCTTC.

The chain is built from TRBV5-1 and TRBJ1-2; TRBD1 agrees at 7 bases. V lost 2 bases and J lost 8; bases outside the gene matches: 12. The CDR3 consists of 15 residues. Germline CDR1 and CDR2: SGHRS and YFSETQ. The CDR3 DNA reads as TGCGCCAGCAGCTTAGGAGCAGGGGGACCTCGGGGCTACACCTTC. Amino acids: CASSLGAGGPRGYTF.

This clonotype showed up just once. The chain employs TRBV29-1 and TRBJ2-3; D is uncertain. The germline V gene encodes CDR1 SQVTM and CDR2 ANQGSEA. The ends were cut back, 7 bases at V and 0 bases at J, with 17 bases in the middle. The CDR3 runs to 15 residues. For the CDR3, the DNA is TGCAGCGCCCTGACCGTCCGTGCTAGCACAGATACGCAGTATTTT. It is translated as CSALTVRASTDTQYF.

The chain has TRBV30 and TRBJ2-3; D unresolved. The CDR3 contains 15 residues. Trimming pared 0 bases from V and 2 bases from J, leaving 12 bases between. Germline V lookup: CDR1 GTSNPN, CDR2 SVGIG (reference sequence). The CDR3 DNA sequence: TGTGCCTGGAGTGTAACCGCGGCCTCCACAGATACGCAGTATTTT. Amino acid sequence: CAWSVTAASTDTQYF.

In its sample, this clonotype was seen once. This chain joins TRBV20-1 and TRBJ2-5; D unresolved. Trimming shortened V by 6 bases and J by 5 bases, and 16 bases separated the two germline ends. CDR1 and CDR2 from the germline V gene are DFQATT and SNEGSKA (reference sequence). This CDR3 comprises 13 residues. The CDR3 loop is CSATRPLGETQYF. The CDR3 DNA reads as TGCAGTGCCACAAGGCCCCTTGGGGAGACCCAGTACTTC.